This T cell receptor (beta chain) comes out of a study of STAT5B mutations in CD4+ large granular lymphocyte leukemia. The data were produced by immunoSEQ multiplex PCR, yet TCRdb's version contains in-frame clones alone and is incomplete. Of about 30,000 clones detected, around three quarters appear once; the ten largest clones hold about 2%. The TCR sequence derives from a human donor in good health. The sample comprised CD4+ T cells from blood buffy coats.

CDR3 amino acids: CASSTDGNEQFF. The CDR3 nucleotides are TGCGCCAGCAGCACGGATGGCAATGAGCAGTTCTTC. The V and J genes are TRBV5-1 and TRBJ2-1, with D uncertain. Germline V gives CDR1 SGHRS, CDR2 YFSETQ. This CDR3 is 12 amino acids long. With 4 bases removed from V and 6 bases from J, the gap between germline ends came to 8 bases.